One TCR beta chain is described in this entry. Its antigen is still unknown. No qualities accompany the bases; no much larger clone lies one base away. This record comes from a study of T cell responses to AZD1222 COVID-19 vaccine listed by TCRdb under 2021. In terms of the full investigation: A total of more than 230 trial participants underwent TCR sequencing, of whom around 200 received two doses of AZD1222 and around 25 received two doses of the MenACWY control vaccine. Enrollment into the trials was organized by age into subgroups of 18-55, 56-69 and 70-plus years, and those subgroups contained approximately 150, 30 and 60 TCR-sequenced participants, respectively. Broader findings and caveats from the paper: Nearly half of unique spike-specific TCRs reportedly recognized epitopes outside regions mutated in the B.1.351 and B.1.1.7 variants. The 56-69-year group was small, and its depth increase did not reach significance, likely because of low power. A significant rise in spike-specific TCR breadth and depth was observed after two AZD1222 doses relative to day 0 and relative to MenACWY recipients. Vaccine-associated CD4 TCRs spanned the whole spike protein, with dominant responses in regions 160-218 and 743-854. Most participants were white British and females outnumbered males, and the authors suggested that clonal diversity may have been underestimated. Conclusions about previously exposed vaccinees are limited, since just 6 or 7 AZD1222 recipients were seropositive for SARS-CoV-2 at baseline. No day 14 peak-response samples were available, so repertoires were characterized only after the peak T cell response.

The CDR3 regions of human TCRbeta chains were analyzed by immunosequencing. Under the source paper's analysis protocol: TCRs in the repertoires were matched against a reference library of SARS-CoV-2-specific TCRs that had been generated with the MIRA antigen-specificity platform. Breadth meant the fraction of unique TCRs that were SARS-CoV-2-associated, whereas depth meant the fraction of total T cells that were SARS-CoV-2-associated. Using the MIRA data, every spike-specific TCR was mapped to the spike region that the TCR reacted to and assigned to either a CD4 or a CD8 class. Log10-transformed breadth and depth values were compared by one-way ANOVA with Sidak's multiple comparisons tests. TCRdb took over this immuneACCESS table, retaining in-frame rearrangements with V and J assigned. Such tables are incomplete; in checked studies, under half of the missing clones stem from an unresolved V gene, and the remainder is unexplained. That table is the source of V, J and clone size, and D and trimming were worked out from the DNA. In this sample the table shows 150,000 to 200,000 clones, 85% to 90% of which occur a single time. The ten largest clones take up roughly 4% of the sample.

The label giving this sample's time point can be read as: about 28 days (+/-7) after the second vaccine dose. The treatment or condition label corresponds to: meningococcal conjugate vaccine given as trial control. Samples from vaccinated people were obtained from the UK trials COV001 and COV002, which included a single-blind randomized controlled phase 2/3 trial of AZD1222 (ChAdOx1 nCoV-19) in healthy adults. For TCRbeta chain sequencing, PBMC samples from trial participants were taken at day 0 and at day 28 after the second dose. V is reduced by 0 bases and J by 1 base, leaving a spacing of 13 bases between them. The germline V gene encodes CDR1 GTSNPN and CDR2 SVGIG (reference sequence). The CDR3 measures 16 amino acids from cysteine to phenylalanine. Of all the DNA, just the CDR3 is kept, 48 bases in frame from base 1.

Sequences were derived from peripheral blood, sampled 28 days after the second dose of the MenACWY control vaccine. The V gene is TRBV30 and the J gene is TRBJ1-5, with TRBD1 as a weak D call on 5 bases. The receptor was derived from an adult who received the MenACWY meningococcal vaccine as a control. For the CDR3, the sequence is CAWSVLGPWSNQPQHF. The DNA reads TGTGCCTGGAGTGTCCTGGGACCCTGGAGCAATCAGCCCCAGCATTTT.